This TCR beta chain was documented in a study of T cells after yellow fever vaccination (dated by TCRdb to between 2017 and 2020). In terms of the full investigation: The SMART-Seq v4 Ultra Low Input RNA kit was used to prepare libraries from fractions with low cell numbers. To follow T-cell clones before and after both primary and booster YFV17D yellow fever vaccination, bulk TCR alpha and beta repertoires underwent longitudinal sequencing. Two healthy male donors, one aged 18 to 29 and one aged 30 to 40 years, made up the cohort. Blood was drawn at multiple timepoints before and after primary and secondary immunization, with bulk PBMC replicates and cell subsets isolated. Beyond this particular receptor, the publication reports: After the booster, most of the clones that had expanded following primary vaccination were detected again (approximately 96% of CD4 and around 90% of CD8), which suggests that memory was broadly maintained. Because only a couple of donors were included in the study, the extent to which the findings can be generalized is limited. FACS-sorted repertoires could contain abundant contaminating clonotypes from the bulk population, so computational filtering was required. A small fraction of clonotypes showed up in both the CD4 and CD8 compartments, probably as a result of convergent recombination. The secondary T-cell response was found to be weaker but faster than the primary response, with a peak reached on day 5 rather than on day 15.

Sample treatment or condition, as interpreted from the label and publication: live attenuated yellow fever vaccine strain. At each blood-draw timepoint, two biological replicates of bulk PBMCs were collected. PBMCs were isolated from peripheral blood using a standard Ficoll-Paque protocol. TriZol was used to extract RNA from bulk PBMCs, CD4 and CD8 fractions, and dextramer-positive and dextramer-negative fractions. TCR cDNA was synthesized by 5'RACE template switching, which introduced a universal primer site and unique molecular identifiers. cDNA synthesis was primed from both the TCR alpha and TCR beta constant segments. Libraries were amplified in two PCR steps, with sample barcodes and sequencing adapters added in the second step. Sequencing of libraries was done on Illumina HiSeq 2500 (2x100 bp) or NovaSeq (2x150 bp). The study's processing was this. MIGEC was used to demultiplex reads and collapse the reads into UMI consensus sequences, and MiXCR was used for V(D)J alignment. Vaccine-responding clonotypes were identified with edgeR using replicate PBMC samples, with FDR below 0.01 and a log2 fold change above 5 up to day 15 being required. Each bulk clonotype was labeled CD4 or CD8 based on which sequenced repertoire, CD4 or CD8, contained the clonotype at higher abundance. TCRdb redid the processing of the public reads, applying fastp at Q25 and MiXCR, and retained in-frame beta chains. Each entry is one CDR3 protein sequence, shown with its most common DNA and genes. The V and J calls here are based on TCRdb, not the publication. The sample yields 450,000 to 600,000 distinct CDR3 sequences; roughly 12% were counted once. In total, the top ten clones hold more than 12% of the sample.

This clonotype occurred many times. The target of this receptor is not known. No much larger clonotype is one base removed from it; base qualities were not supplied. This clonotype was obtained from a man aged 25-45 years who received the YFV17D yellow fever vaccine. Sample: PBMCs, taken on the day of the yellow fever booster vaccination.

The DNA is as follows: TGTGCCAGCAGCGAACAACAGGGTCGCACAGATACGCAGTATTTT. The translation is CASSEQQGRTDTQYF. The V and J genes are TRBV11-2 and TRBJ2-3, and TRBD1 may be the D gene, going by 6 matching bases. Deletion took 5 bases off V and 1 base off J, with a span of 13 bases between the germline ends. CDR1 and CDR2, per the germline V gene, are SGHAT and FQNNGV. The CDR3 spans 15 residues, from the cysteine through the phenylalanine. Only the CDR3 DNA is retained, 45 bases long and in frame from the first base.